This record covers a single T cell receptor beta chain. In the authors' methods: The authors estimated nucleated cell counts from reference gene primer amplification. The table came from immunoSEQ multiplex PCR; TCRdb's copy has only in-frame clones and leaves some out. V, J and clone size are those of that table, while D and trimming were read from the DNA. There are more than 300,000 clones in the sample; more than 85% occur only once, and about 4.2% lies in the top ten. This sample is part of a study of blood T cell repertoires in COVID-19. As for the study in general: COVID-19 samples collected from the United States, Italy and Spain covered acute and convalescent phases. The cDNA or gDNA used as material had been derived from T cells, B-cell-depleted T cells, or PBMCs.

Exposed participants came across a COVID-19 case within 2 weeks before study entry. Trimming took 0 bases from V and 8 from J, leaving 10 bases between them. Germline lookup yields CDR1 SQVTM and CDR2 ANQGSEA. CDR3 length: 12 amino acids. The sample taken for sequencing was PBMCs or T cells enriched from blood (not recorded which). The TCR was taken from a woman in her twenties or thirties who had been exposed to COVID-19. This chain links TRBV29-1 with TRBJ1-1, with unresolved D. The CDR3 DNA follows: TGCAGCGTTGAAGATCTTCGAGGGGAAGCTTTCTTT. Translating gives CSVEDLRGEAFF.